This entry features one TCR beta chain sequence. Its antigen remains unidentified. These data come from a study of T cells in localized non-small cell lung cancer. Notes on the study in general: The study detected a median 57 of the top 100 tumor clones in adjacent lung. The study sequenced only one region of the tumor. As a result, intratumor heterogeneity could not be excluded and remains possible. Increased T cell density in blood showed an association with longer overall survival.

Profiled with immunoSEQ multiplex PCR; TCRdb holds only in-frame clones, not every one. The data contain more than 30,000 clones, approximately 86% of them singletons. The germline V gene encodes CDR1 SGHKS and CDR2 YYEKEE (reference sequence). The CDR3 is 15 residues long. V dropped 4 bases and J dropped 4 bases, with 16 bases sitting between them. This material consisted of peripheral blood mononuclear cells, taken before any cancer treatment. The genes are TRBV5-5 and TRBJ2-3; D is undetermined. The TCR sequence derives from a woman aged 35 to 69 with stage III lung adenocarcinoma. The CDR3 spells CASSLGGGPPDTQYF. CDR3 sequence (DNA): TGTGCCAGCAGCCTCGGTGGTGGGCCCCCAGATACGCAGTATTTT.